The T cell receptor (beta chain) described here comes from a study of T cell responses to AZD1222 COVID-19 vaccine. Study observations and caveats: Vaccine-associated CD4 TCRs spanned spike, dominant at 160-218 and 743-854.

Generated by immunoSEQ multiplex PCR, the TCRdb table keeps only in-frame clones and is missing some. The table records approximately 300,000 clones, about 94% of them present only once. Samples with a second dose at about 4 or about 12 weeks were pooled together. Regarding this clone: Antigen: not known.

The source was peripheral blood, collected 28 days after the second AZD1222 dose. The receptor was isolated from an adult who received the AZD1222 COVID-19 vaccine.

CDR3 DNA sequence: TGTGCCAGCAGCTTAGACTTAGTCCCCTCCTACAATGAGCAGTTCTTC. Its protein is CASSLDLVPSYNEQFF. This chain uses TRBV11-2 with TRBJ2-1; the D is unclear. The CDR3 runs to 16 residues. Germline V CDR1 and CDR2: SGHAT, FQNNGV. V lost 0 bases and J 0 bases, leaving 9 bases between the germline ends. The variable domain in full, completed from reference TRBV11-2 and TRBJ2-1, reads EAGVAQSPRYKIIEKRQSVAFWCNPISGHATLYWYQQILGQGPKLLIQFQNNGVVDDSQLPKDRFSAERLKGVDSTLKIQPAKLEDSAVYLCASSLDLVPSYNEQFFGPGTRLTVL.